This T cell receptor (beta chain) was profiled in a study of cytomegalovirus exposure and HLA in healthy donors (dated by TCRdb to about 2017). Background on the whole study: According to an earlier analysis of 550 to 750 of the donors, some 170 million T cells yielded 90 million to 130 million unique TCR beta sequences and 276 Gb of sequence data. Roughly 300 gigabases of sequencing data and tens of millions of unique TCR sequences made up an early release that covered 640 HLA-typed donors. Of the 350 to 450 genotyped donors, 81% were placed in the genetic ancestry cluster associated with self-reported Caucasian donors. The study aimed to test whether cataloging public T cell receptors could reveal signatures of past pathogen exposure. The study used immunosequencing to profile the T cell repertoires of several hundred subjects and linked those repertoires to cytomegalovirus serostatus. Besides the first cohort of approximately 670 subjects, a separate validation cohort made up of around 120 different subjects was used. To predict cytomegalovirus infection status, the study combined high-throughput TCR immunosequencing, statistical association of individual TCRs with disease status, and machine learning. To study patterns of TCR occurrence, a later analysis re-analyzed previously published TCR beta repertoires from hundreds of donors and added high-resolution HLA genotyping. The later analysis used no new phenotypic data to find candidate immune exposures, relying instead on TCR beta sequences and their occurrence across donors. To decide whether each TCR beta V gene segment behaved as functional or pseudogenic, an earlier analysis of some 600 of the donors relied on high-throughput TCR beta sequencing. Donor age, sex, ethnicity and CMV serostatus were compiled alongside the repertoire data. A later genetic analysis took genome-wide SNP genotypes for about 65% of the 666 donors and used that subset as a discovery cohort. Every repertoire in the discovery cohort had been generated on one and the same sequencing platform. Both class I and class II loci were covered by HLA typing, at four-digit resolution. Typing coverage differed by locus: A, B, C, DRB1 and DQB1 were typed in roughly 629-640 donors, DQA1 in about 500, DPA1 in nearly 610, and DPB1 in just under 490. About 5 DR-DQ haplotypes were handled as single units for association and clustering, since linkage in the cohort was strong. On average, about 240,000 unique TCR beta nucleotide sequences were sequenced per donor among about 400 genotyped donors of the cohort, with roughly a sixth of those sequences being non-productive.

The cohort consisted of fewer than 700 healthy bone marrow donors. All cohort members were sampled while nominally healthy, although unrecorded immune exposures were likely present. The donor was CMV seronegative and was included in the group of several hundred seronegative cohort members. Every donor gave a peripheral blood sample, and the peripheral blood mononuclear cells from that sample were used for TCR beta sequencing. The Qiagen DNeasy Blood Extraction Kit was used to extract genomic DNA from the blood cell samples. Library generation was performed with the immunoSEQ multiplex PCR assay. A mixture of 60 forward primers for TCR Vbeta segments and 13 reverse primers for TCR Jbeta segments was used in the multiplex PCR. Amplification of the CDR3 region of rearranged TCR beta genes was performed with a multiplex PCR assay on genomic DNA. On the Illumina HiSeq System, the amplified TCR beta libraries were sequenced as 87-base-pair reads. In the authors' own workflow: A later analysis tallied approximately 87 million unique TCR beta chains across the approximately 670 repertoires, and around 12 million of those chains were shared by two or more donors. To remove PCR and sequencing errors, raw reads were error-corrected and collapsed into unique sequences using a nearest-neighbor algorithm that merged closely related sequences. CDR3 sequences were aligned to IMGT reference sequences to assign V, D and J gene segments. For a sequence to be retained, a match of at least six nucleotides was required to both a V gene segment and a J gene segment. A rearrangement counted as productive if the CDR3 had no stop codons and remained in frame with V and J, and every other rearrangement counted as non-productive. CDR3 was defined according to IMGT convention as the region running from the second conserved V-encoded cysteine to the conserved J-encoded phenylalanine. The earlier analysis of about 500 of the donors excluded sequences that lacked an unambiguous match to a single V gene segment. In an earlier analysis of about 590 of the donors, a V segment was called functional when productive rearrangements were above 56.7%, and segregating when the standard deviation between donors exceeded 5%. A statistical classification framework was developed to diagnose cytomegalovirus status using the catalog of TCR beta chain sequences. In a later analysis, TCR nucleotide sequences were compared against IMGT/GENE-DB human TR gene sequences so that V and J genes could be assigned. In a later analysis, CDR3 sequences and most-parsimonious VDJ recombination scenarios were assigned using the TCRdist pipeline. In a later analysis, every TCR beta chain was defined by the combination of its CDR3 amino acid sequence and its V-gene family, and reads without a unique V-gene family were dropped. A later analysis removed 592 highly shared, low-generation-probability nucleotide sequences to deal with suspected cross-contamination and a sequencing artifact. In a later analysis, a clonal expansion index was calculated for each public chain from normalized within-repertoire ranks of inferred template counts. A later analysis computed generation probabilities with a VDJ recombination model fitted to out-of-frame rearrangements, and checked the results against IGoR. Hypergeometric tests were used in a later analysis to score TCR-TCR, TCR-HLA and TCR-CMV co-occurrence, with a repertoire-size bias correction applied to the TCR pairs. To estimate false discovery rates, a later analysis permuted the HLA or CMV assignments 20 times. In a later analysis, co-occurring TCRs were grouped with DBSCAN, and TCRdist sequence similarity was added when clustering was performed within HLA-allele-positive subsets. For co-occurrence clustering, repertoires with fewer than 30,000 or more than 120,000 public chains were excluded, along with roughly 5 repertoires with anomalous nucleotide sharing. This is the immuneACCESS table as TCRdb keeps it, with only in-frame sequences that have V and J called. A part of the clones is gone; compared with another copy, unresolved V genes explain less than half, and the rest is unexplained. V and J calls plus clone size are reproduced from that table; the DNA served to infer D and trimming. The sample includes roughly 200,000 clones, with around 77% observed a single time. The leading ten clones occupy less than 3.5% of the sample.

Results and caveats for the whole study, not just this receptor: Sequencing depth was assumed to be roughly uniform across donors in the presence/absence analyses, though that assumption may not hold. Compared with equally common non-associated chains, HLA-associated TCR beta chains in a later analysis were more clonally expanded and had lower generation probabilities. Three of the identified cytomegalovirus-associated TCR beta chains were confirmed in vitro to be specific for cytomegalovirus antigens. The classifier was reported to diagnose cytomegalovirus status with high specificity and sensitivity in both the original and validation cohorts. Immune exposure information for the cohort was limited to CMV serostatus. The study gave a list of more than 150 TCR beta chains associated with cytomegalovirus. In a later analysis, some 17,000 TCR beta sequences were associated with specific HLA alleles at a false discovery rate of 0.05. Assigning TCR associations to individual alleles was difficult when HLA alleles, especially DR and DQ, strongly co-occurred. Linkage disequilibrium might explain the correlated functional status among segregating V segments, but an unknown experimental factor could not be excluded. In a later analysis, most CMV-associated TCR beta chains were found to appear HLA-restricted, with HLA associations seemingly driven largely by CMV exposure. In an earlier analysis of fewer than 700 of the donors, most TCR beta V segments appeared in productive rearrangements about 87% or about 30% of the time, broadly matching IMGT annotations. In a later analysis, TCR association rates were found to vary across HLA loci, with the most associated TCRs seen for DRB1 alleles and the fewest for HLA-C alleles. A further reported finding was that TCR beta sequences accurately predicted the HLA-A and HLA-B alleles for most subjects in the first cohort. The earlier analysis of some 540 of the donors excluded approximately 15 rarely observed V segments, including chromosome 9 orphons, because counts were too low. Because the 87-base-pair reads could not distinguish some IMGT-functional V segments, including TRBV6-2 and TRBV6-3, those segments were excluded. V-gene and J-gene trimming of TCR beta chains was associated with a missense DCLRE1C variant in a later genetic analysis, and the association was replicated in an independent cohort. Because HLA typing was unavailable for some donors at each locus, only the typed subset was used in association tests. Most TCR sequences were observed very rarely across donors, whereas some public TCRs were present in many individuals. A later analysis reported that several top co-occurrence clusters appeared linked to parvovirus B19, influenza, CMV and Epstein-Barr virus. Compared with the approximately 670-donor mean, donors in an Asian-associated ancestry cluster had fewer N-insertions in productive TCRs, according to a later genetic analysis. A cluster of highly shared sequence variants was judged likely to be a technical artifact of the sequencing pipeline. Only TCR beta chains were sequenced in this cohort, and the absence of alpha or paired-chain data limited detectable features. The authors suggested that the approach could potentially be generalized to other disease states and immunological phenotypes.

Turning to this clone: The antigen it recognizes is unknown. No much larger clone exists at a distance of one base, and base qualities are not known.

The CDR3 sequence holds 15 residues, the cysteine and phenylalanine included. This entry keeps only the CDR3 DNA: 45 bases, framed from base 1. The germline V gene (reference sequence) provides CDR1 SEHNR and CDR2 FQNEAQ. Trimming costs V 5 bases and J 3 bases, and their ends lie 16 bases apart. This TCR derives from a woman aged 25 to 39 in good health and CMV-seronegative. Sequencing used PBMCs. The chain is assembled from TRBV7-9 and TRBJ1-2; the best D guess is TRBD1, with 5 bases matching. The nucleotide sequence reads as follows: TGTGCCAGCAGCCAGCGGGGGGGTAGGGACTATGGCTACACCTTC. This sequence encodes CASSQRGGRDYGYTF. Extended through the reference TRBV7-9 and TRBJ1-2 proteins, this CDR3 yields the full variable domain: DTGVSQNPRHKITKRGQNVTFRCDPISEHNRLYWYRQTLGQGPEFLTYFQNEAQLEKSRLLSDRFSAERPKGSFSTLEIQRTEQGDSAMYLCASSQRGGRDYGYTFGSGTRLTVV.